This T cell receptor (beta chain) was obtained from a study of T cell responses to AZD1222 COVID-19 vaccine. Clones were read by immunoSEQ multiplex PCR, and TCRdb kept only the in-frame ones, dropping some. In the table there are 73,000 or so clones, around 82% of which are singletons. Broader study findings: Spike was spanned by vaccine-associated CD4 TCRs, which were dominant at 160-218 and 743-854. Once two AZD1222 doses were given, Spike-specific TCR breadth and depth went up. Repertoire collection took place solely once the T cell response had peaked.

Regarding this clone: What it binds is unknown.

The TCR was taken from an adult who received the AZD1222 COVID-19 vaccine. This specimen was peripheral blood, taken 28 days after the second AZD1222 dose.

This CDR3 reads CASSSTPSGGARYEQYF. CDR3 coding DNA: TGTGCCAGCAGCTCGACCCCTAGCGGGGGGGCCCGTTACGAGCAGTACTTC. The chain uses TRBV4-2 and TRBJ2-7; 12 nucleotides align to TRBD2. The length of the CDR3 is 17 residues. From germline, CDR1 is LGHNA and CDR2 YNFKEQ. J gave up 4 bases and V 5 bases, and 12 bases lay outside the gene matches.